Presented here are 32 T cell receptor beta chains from one specimen sequenced in a study of blood T cell repertoires in COVID-19. Here immunoSEQ multiplex PCR was the method, and the copy in TCRdb shows in-frame clones only, minus some. The sample consists of under 500,000 clones, roughly 85% of them appearing once. The sequencing input was PBMCs or T cells enriched from blood (not recorded which). Receptors were obtained from a woman aged 18-29 years with acute COVID-19.

V is TRBV3-1 (or the pseudogene TRBV3-2) and J is TRBJ2-7; D is possibly TRBD1 (5 bases). The CDR3 has 12 amino acids. Germline CDR1 LGHDT, CDR2 YNNKEL (reference sequence). Trimming shortened V by 5 bases and J by 3 bases, and 8 bases separated the two germline ends. CDR3 loop: CASSRQIYEQYF. The DNA of the CDR3 is TGTGCCAGCAGCAGACAGATCTACGAGCAGTACTTC.

This chain links TRBV5-1 with TRBJ2-5; D might be TRBD1 (5 bases). Germline V gene lookup returns CDR1 SGHRS and CDR2 YFSETQ. Trimming left V 6 bases short and J 4 bases short, with 10 bases between. The CDR3 is 12 amino acids. Here the CDR3 reads CASISTGETQYF. The CDR3 region has the DNA TGCGCCAGCATCTCTACAGGAGAGACCCAGTACTTC.

This chain connects TRBV30 to TRBJ2-1; D remains ambiguous. The CDR3 covers 13 residues. V lost 0 bases, J lost 3 bases, and 6 bases lay in between. Germline CDR1 GTSNPN, CDR2 SVGIG (reference sequence). CDR3 region: CAWSVHVYNEQFF. Written as DNA, the CDR3 is TGTGCCTGGAGTGTACACGTCTACAATGAGCAGTTCTTC.

The chain joins TRBV18 to TRBJ2-3, with no clear D. CDR3 length equals 14 residues. CDR1 and CDR2 from the germline V gene are KGHSH and LQKENI. Trimming removed 0 bases from V and 1 base from J, with 5 bases in between. The CDR3 spells CASSPPIGTDTQYF. The CDR3 DNA is TGTGCCAGCTCACCACCGATAGGCACAGATACGCAGTATTTT.

The chain couples TRBV4-1 to TRBJ1-5, with TRBD1 as a possible D gene (6 bases). Per germline, CDR1 MGHRA and CDR2 YSYEKL. The CDR3 covers 16 residues. With 2 bases removed from V and 1 base from J, the gap between germline ends came to 12 bases. The CDR3, as DNA: TGCGCCAGCAGCCAACGCTGGACAGAAAGCAATCAGCCCCAGCATTTT. It is translated as CASSQRWTESNQPQHF.

The V and J genes are TRBV2 and TRBJ2-5, with D possibly matching TRBD1 (6 bases). V was cut by 7 bases and J by 4 bases, with 19 bases left in between. Germline CDR1 reads SNHLY; CDR2 reads FYNNEI. The CDR3 runs 15 residues. CDR3 sequence (DNA): TGTGCCAGCAATTTACAGGGATCGCAGGGAGAGACCCAGTACTTC. Protein: CASNLQGSQGETQYF.

The gene calls are TRBV30 and TRBJ2-7; 9 bases are shared with TRBD2. Germline CDR1 and CDR2: GTSNPN and SVGIG (reference sequence). Trimming at V came to 5 bases and at J to 3 bases, leaving 8 bases not matched to a gene. The CDR3 length is 14 residues. CDR3 nucleotide sequence: TGTGCCTGGGGACCGGGACTAGCCCACTACGAGCAGTACTTC. Amino acids: CAWGPGLAHYEQYF.

The chain employs TRBV3-1 (or the pseudogene TRBV3-2) and TRBJ1-5; the D gene is possibly TRBD1 (5 bases). This CDR3 is 15 amino acids long. V was shortened by 1 base and J by 3 bases, with 10 bases between the two germline ends. Looked up from germline, CDR1 is LGHDT and CDR2 is YNNKEL (reference sequence). The CDR3 DNA is TGTGCCAGCAGCCAAGGACAGCACAACAATCAGCCCCAGCATTTT. Its translation: CASSQGQHNNQPQHF.

The rearrangement links TRBV25-1 to TRBJ1-4; possible D gene TRBD1, 5 bases. V lost 6 bases and J lost 3, with 14 bases in between. CDR1 MGHDK and CDR2 SYGVNS come from the germline V gene. The CDR3 spans 15 residues. In nucleotides, the CDR3 is TGTGCCAGCAGCCGCCTAGACAGCCCTAATGAAAAACTGTTTTTT. Translating it yields CASSRLDSPNEKLFF. The variable domain in full, completed from reference TRBV25-1 and TRBJ1-4, reads EADIYQTPRYLVIGTGKKITLECSQTMGHDKMYWYQQDPGMELHLIHYSYGVNSTEKGDLSSESTVSRIRTEHFPLTLESARPSHTSQYLCASSRLDSPNEKLFFGSGTQLSVL.

This clone was observed a few times. This rearrangement joins TRBV19 to TRBJ2-1; a weak D match, TRBD2 (6 bases). The germline V gene has CDR1 LNHDA and CDR2 SQIVND (reference sequence). The V gene lost 9 bases and the J gene lost 2 bases, with 17 bases spanning the gap. The CDR3 covers 15 residues. The CDR3 region has the DNA TGTGCCAGCGCTAACGGAGGGCACACCTACAATGAGCAGTTCTTC. Encoded protein: CASANGGHTYNEQFF. The whole variable domain, filled in from reference TRBV19 and TRBJ2-1, reads DGGITQSPKYLFRKEGQNVTLSCEQNLNHDAMYWYRQDPGQGLRLIYYSQIVNDFQKGDIAEGYSVSREKKESFPLTVTSAQKNPTAFYLCASANGGHTYNEQFFGPGTRLTVL.

This clone appeared a few times. The J gene is TRBJ1-1, the V gene TRBV15; 10 nucleotides align to TRBD1. Unmatched junction bases numbered 6, after V lost 5 bases and J lost 3 bases. CDR3 length: 15 amino acids. Per germline, CDR1 LNHNV and CDR2 YYDKDF (reference sequence). CDR3 nucleotide sequence: TGTGCCACCAGCCGCCGGGACAGGGGATACACTGAAGCTTTCTTT. It translates to CATSRRDRGYTEAFF.

The genes are TRBV7-9 and TRBJ2-5; TRBD1 matches at 11 bases. The CDR3 has 16 amino acids. V lost 4 bases, J lost 2 bases, and 6 bases stayed unmatched. Germline values: CDR1 SEHNR, CDR2 FQNEAQ (reference sequence). The CDR3 region has the DNA TGTGCCAGCAGCTCTCAATGGGACAGGGGGCAAGAGACCCAGTACTTC. Its protein is CASSSQWDRGQETQYF.

The rearrangement joins TRBV9 to TRBJ2-7; 7 positions match TRBD1. CDR3 length: 15 amino acids. Germline V gene sequence: CDR1 SGDLS, CDR2 YYNGEE. The J segment lost 3 bases and the V segment lost 2 bases, leaving 8 bases of the junction unmatched. The CDR3 DNA reads TGTGCCAGCAGCGTGGGACAGAGGGTGAACTACGAGCAGTACTTC. Translating gives CASSVGQRVNYEQYF.

The chain employs TRBV2 and TRBJ2-3; D is uncertain. The CDR3 consists of 15 residues. Between the trimmed V and J ends, which lost 7 bases and 0 bases, there was a span of 14 bases. Per the germline V gene, CDR1 is SNHLY and CDR2 is FYNNEI. The CDR3 nucleotides read TGTGCCAGCACCCTATTACAGAGTAGCACAGATACGCAGTATTTT. Its protein is CASTLLQSSTDTQYF.

The gene calls are TRBV27 and TRBJ2-7; tentative D call: TRBD2 (6 bases). CDR3 length: 13 residues. Trimming took 1 base from V and 3 from J, leaving 7 bases between them. In germline, CDR1 is MNHEY, CDR2 SMNVEV (reference sequence). The CDR3 protein is CASSLWGGYEQYF. DNA of the CDR3: TGTGCCAGCAGTTTATGGGGAGGCTACGAGCAGTACTTC.

V gene TRBV27 combines with J gene TRBJ1-6, with TRBD1 matching over 9 bases. V shed 8 bases, J shed 8 bases, and the junction held 7 bases outside the gene matches. Germline CDR1 and CDR2: MNHEY and SMNVEV (reference sequence). The CDR3 is made up of 14 amino acids. Here the CDR3 reads CASAVGQGYSPLHF. In nucleotides, the CDR3 is TGTGCCAGCGCCGTGGGACAGGGATATTCACCCCTCCACTTT.

This clone showed up just once. This sample also contains other DNA sequences that code for the same CDR3. The rearrangement uses TRBV18 and TRBJ1-4; TRBD1 matches at 9 bases. Per germline, CDR1 KGHSH and CDR2 LQKENI. The CDR3 length is 14 residues. The ends lost 3 bases at V and 5 bases at J; junction bases unmatched: 1. In nucleotides, the CDR3 is TGTGCCAGCTCACCCGGGACAGGGAATGAAAAACTGTTTTTT. Protein: CASSPGTGNEKLFF.

This clone was recorded a few times. The J gene is TRBJ2-2, the V gene TRBV24-1; the match to TRBD1 covers 7 bases. V gave up 4 bases and J gave up 5 bases; unmatched junction bases: 6. CDR1 and CDR2 (germline): KGHDR, SFDVKD. This CDR3 comprises 15 residues. This CDR3 is CATSEVAGGTGELFF. The CDR3 DNA is TGTGCCACCAGTGAAGTTGCAGGGGGAACCGGGGAGCTGTTTTTT.

The V and J genes are TRBV9 and TRBJ1-3; 8 bases line up with TRBD1. CDR3 length equals 14 residues. Germline V gives CDR1 SGDLS, CDR2 YYNGEE. V was pared by 0 bases and J by 6 bases, with 2 bases of the junction left unmatched. The DNA for the CDR3 is TGTGCCAGCAGCGTAGGGGACAGGCTAAACACCATATATTTT. It specifies CASSVGDRLNTIYF.

The genes are TRBV6-5 and TRBJ2-2; 13 nucleotides match TRBD2. In germline, CDR1 is MNHEY, CDR2 SVGAGI. Unmatched junction bases numbered 5, after V lost 4 bases and J lost 6 bases. There are 16 residues in the CDR3. The CDR3 DNA reads as TGTGCCAGCAGTTTACTAGCGGGGGGGCCGCCCGGGGAGCTGTTTTTT. Its protein product is CASSLLAGGPPGELFF.

This clone was counted once. V usage is TRBV5-6 and J usage is TRBJ2-7; D possibly corresponds to TRBD1 (6 bases). Germline CDR1 SGHDT, CDR2 YYEEEE. The CDR3 is 14 residues long. The V end was cut by 0 bases, the J end by 6 bases, with 13 bases between. The CDR3 spells CASSLAGQLREQYF. As DNA, the CDR3 is TGTGCCAGCAGCTTGGCGGGACAACTGCGCGAGCAGTACTTC. Full variable domain (rest looked up from reference TRBV5-6 and TRBJ2-7): DAGVTQSPTHLIKTRGQQVTLRCSPKSGHDTVSWYQQALGQGPQFIFQYYEEEERQRGNFPDRFSGHQFPNYSSELNVNALLLGDSALYLCASSLAGQLREQYFGPGTRLTVT.

The chain uses TRBV11-2 and TRBJ2-1, with 9 bases matching TRBD2. V was clipped by 5 bases and J by 6 bases; unmatched bases: 11. The CDR3 sequence is 16 residues long. The germline CDR1 and CDR2 sequences are SGHAT and FQNNGV. The DNA for the CDR3 is TGTGCCAGCAGCGCCATACTAGCGGGTGCGGCCAATGAGCAGTTCTTC. It yields the protein CASSAILAGAANEQFF.

The V call is TRBV11-2, the J call TRBJ2-2; possible D gene TRBD2, 6 bases. The V end was cut by 2 bases, the J end by 6 bases, with 19 bases between. The CDR3 has 17 residues. Germline CDR1 reads SGHAT; CDR2 reads FQNNGV. CDR3 in DNA: TGTGCCAGCAGCTTAAAACGGGGCGGAGGGGACCCCGGGGAGCTGTTTTTT. It is translated as CASSLKRGGGDPGELFF.

The chain employs TRBV19 and TRBJ1-2, with TRBD1 matching over 7 bases. The V and J ends lost 6 bases and 6 bases, in that order; junction bases with no gene match: 10. CDR3 size: 14 residues. Per the germline V gene, CDR1 is LNHDA and CDR2 is SQIVND (reference sequence). The CDR3 here is CASSPGGVADGYTF. The CDR3 bases are TGTGCCAGTAGCCCAGGGGGAGTCGCTGATGGCTACACCTTC.

The genes are TRBV2 and TRBJ1-2, with 8 positions matching TRBD1. This CDR3 is 15 amino acids long. V was clipped by 6 bases and J by 2 bases; unmatched bases: 8. Germline lookup yields CDR1 SNHLY and CDR2 FYNNEI. The CDR3 region has the DNA TGTGCCAGCAGCTTAGACAGGGGAACGAACTATGGCTACACCTTC. Amino acid sequence: CASSLDRGTNYGYTF.

The chain joins TRBV19 to TRBJ2-1, with a weak D call TRBD2 (5 bases). Trimming took off 3 bases at V and 0 bases at J, with 12 bases between the two ends. The CDR3 covers 16 residues. From germline, CDR1 is LNHDA and CDR2 SQIVND (reference sequence). This CDR3 reads CASSILSSGSYNEQFF. The CDR3 region has the DNA TGTGCCAGTAGTATTCTCTCAAGCGGCTCCTACAATGAGCAGTTCTTC.

The chain couples TRBV9 to TRBJ2-1; the match to TRBD2 covers 7 bases. V lost 5 bases to trimming and J lost 8 bases; unmatched junction nucleotides: 13. CDR3 length equals 15 residues. Germline V gives CDR1 SGDLS, CDR2 YYNGEE. CDR3 in amino acids: CASREGLVGSDEQFF. For the CDR3, the DNA is TGTGCCAGCAGGGAAGGACTAGTTGGGTCCGATGAGCAGTTCTTC. Based on the CDR3 plus reference TRBV9 and TRBJ2-1, the full variable domain is DSGVTQTPKHLITATGQRVTLRCSPRSGDLSVYWYQQSLDQGLQFLIQYYNGEERAKGNILERFSAQQFPDLHSELNLSSLELGDSALYFCASREGLVGSDEQFFGPGTRLTVL.

The CDR3 DNA follows: TGTGCCAGCAGCCCCATGGGAGGGACGAACACTGAAGCTTTCTTT. This codes for CASSPMGGTNTEAFF. V and J are TRBV7-3 and TRBJ1-1; possibly TRBD1 for D (5 bases). Trimming took 5 bases from V and 1 from J, leaving 14 bases between them. The germline V gene encodes CDR1 SGHTA and CDR2 FQGTGA. The CDR3 extends over 15 amino acids.

CDR3: CASSQGAYEQYF. The CDR3 nucleotides are TGCGCCAGCAGTCAGGGCGCCTACGAGCAGTACTTC. The chain carries TRBV10-1 and TRBJ2-7; weak D call: TRBD1 (5 bases). The CDR3 is 12 residues long. CDR1 WNHNN and CDR2 SYGVQD come from the germline V gene (reference sequence). Trimming stripped 5 bases from V and 2 bases from J, with 7 bases between.

CDR3 residues: CASGSAGGGAGYTF. The CDR3 nucleotides are TGTGCCAGCGGCTCAGCAGGGGGTGGAGCTGGCTACACCTTC. The V and J genes are TRBV5-4 and TRBJ1-2, with 7 nucleotides matching TRBD1. This CDR3 is 14 amino acids long. Germline V CDR1 and CDR2: SGHNT, YYREEE (reference sequence). The ends lost 7 bases at V and 7 bases at J; junction bases unmatched: 13.

V usage is TRBV6-5 and J usage is TRBJ1-5, with D maybe TRBD1 (6 bases). CDR1 and CDR2 from the germline V gene are MNHEY and SVGAGI. This CDR3 spans 14 amino acids. V lost 6 bases to trimming and J lost 6 bases, with 15 bases between them. CDR3 nucleotide sequence: TGTGCCAGCAGCTCCCACAGGGAAGGTCAGCCCCAGCATTTT. Protein sequence: CASSSHREGQPQHF.

The chain employs TRBV4-1 and TRBJ1-2; no definite D call. V gave up 1 base and J gave up 4 bases, with 13 bases separating them. The CDR3 has 15 amino acids. Per the germline V gene, CDR1 is MGHRA and CDR2 is YSYEKL. In DNA, the CDR3 is TGCGCCAGCAGCCAAGTTCCGGGTAGCTCCTATGGCTACACCTTC. Its protein product is CASSQVPGSSYGYTF.